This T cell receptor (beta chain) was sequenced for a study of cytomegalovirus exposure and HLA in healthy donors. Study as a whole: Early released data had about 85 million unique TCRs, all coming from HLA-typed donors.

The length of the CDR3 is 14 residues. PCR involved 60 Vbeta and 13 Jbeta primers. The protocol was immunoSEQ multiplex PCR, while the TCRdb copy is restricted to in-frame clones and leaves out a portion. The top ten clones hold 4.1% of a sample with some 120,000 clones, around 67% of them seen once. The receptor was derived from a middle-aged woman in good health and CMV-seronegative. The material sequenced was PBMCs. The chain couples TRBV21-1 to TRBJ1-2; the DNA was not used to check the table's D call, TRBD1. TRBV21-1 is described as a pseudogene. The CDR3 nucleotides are TGTGCCAGCAGGTTCAGGGAAGTTTACTATGGCTACACCTTC. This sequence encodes CASRFREVYYGYTF.